Reported below is one T cell receptor beta chain. Antigen unknown. Repertoires were sampled repeatedly during chemoradiotherapy. The V gene lost 6 bases and the J gene lost 2 bases, with 11 bases spanning the gap. This CDR3 is built from 14 residues. Germline values: CDR1 MNHEY, CDR2 SVGAGI. The data were obtained in a study of chemoradiotherapy in HPV16-positive cancers. Study outcomes and limitations: HPV-specific T cells were functionally defined from only two HPV16-positive patients. Better recurrence-free survival went with HPV-responsive T-cell expansion in HPV16-positive patients. Candidate HPV-specific clones and E7-related TCR motifs grew in tumor during treatment.

Only in-frame clones appear in the TCRdb table, and some are missing; sequencing was by immunoSEQ multiplex PCR. The sample shows just over 15,000 clones, over 75% of them seen only once. Sample collection occurred from a patient who underwent chemoradiotherapy. The V gene is TRBV6-5, the J gene TRBJ1-5; D is possibly TRBD1 (5 bases). The receptor was derived from a human donor with HPV-associated anogenital cancer. CDR3 DNA sequence: TGTGCCAGCAGCCTTGGACACCGCAATCAGCCCCAGCATTTT. This codes for CASSLGHRNQPQHF.